The rows below give T cell receptor beta chains drawn from one sample of a study of T cells in narcolepsy. Repertoires were generated with immunoSEQ multiplex PCR, while TCRdb's copy carries only in-frame clones and drops some. This sample has tens of thousands of clones; approximately 77% occur once, and the top ten carry around 0.98%. Sequenced sample: memory (CD45RA-) CD4+ T cells from blood. The receptors were sampled from a human donor in good health. The CDR3 runs from the conserved cysteine through the conserved F or W. D genes are given only for firm matches. A clone size is listed for some rows: how often the clone was seen (once, few, many), or a class if it is expanded.

V gene: TRBV5-1; clone size: NA; J gene: TRBJ1-1; D gene: TRBD1; CDR3 protein: CASSLEPGQFFAEAFF; CDR3 DNA: TGCGCCAGCAGCTTGGAGCCGGGACAGTTTTTCGCTGAAGCTTTCTTT
V gene: TRBV4-1; clone size: NA; J gene: TRBJ1-1; D gene: NA; CDR3 protein: CASSQERNTEAFF; CDR3 DNA: TGCGCCAGCAGCCAAGAGAGGAACACTGAAGCTTTCTTT
V gene: TRBV19; clone size: NA; J gene: TRBJ1-6; D gene: TRBD1; CDR3 protein: CASSGRRDRNSPLHF; CDR3 DNA: TGTGCCAGTAGTGGTCGCCGGGACAGAAATTCACCCCTCCACTTT
V gene: TRBV6-1; clone size: NA; J gene: TRBJ1-2; D gene: NA; CDR3 protein: CASSETKGFGYTF; CDR3 DNA: TGTGCCAGCAGTGAAACAAAGGGGTTTGGCTACACCTTC
V gene: TRBV12-5; clone size: NA; J gene: TRBJ1-4; D gene: NA; CDR3 protein: CASGSRGTNEKLFF; CDR3 DNA: TGTGCTAGTGGTTCGCGGGGGACTAATGAAAAACTGTTTTTT
V gene: TRBV6-5; clone size: NA; J gene: TRBJ1-1; D gene: TRBD1; CDR3 protein: CASRSDREITEAFF; CDR3 DNA: TGTGCCAGCAGGTCAGACAGGGAGATAACTGAAGCTTTCTTT
V gene: TRBV29-1; clone size: NA; J gene: TRBJ2-1; D gene: NA; CDR3 protein: CSPEVATDYNEQFF; CDR3 DNA: TGCAGCCCTGAGGTCGCCACGGACTACAATGAGCAGTTCTTC
V gene: TRBV7-9; clone size: few; J gene: TRBJ1-3; D gene: TRBD1; CDR3 protein: CASSPGQGAAGNTIYF; CDR3 DNA: TGTGCCAGCAGCCCGGGACAGGGGGCGGCTGGAAACACCATATATTTT
V gene: TRBV29-1; clone size: NA; J gene: TRBJ2-7; D gene: TRBD1; CDR3 protein: CSVGQGEWDEQYF; CDR3 DNA: TGCAGCGTTGGTCAGGGGGAGTGGGACGAGCAGTACTTC
V gene: TRBV19; clone size: medium-sized; J gene: TRBJ1-1; D gene: NA; CDR3 protein: CASRNGQQNTEAFF; CDR3 DNA: TGTGCCAGTAGGAATGGGCAGCAGAACACTGAAGCTTTCTTT
V gene: TRBV7-2; clone size: NA; J gene: TRBJ2-5; D gene: TRBD2; CDR3 protein: CASSPLAGGLETQYF; CDR3 DNA: TGTGCCAGCAGCCCGCTAGCGGGGGGGCTGGAGACCCAGTACTTC
V gene: TRBV7-2; clone size: NA; J gene: TRBJ1-2; D gene: TRBD1; CDR3 protein: CASSPRSGQGAQYGYTF; CDR3 DNA: TGTGCCAGCAGCCCTCGGTCCGGACAGGGGGCGCAGTATGGCTACACCTTC
V gene: TRBV5-4; clone size: NA; J gene: TRBJ1-2; D gene: NA; CDR3 protein: CASSLRVGGYTF; CDR3 DNA: TGTGCCAGCAGCCTAAGGGTGGGGGGCTACACCTTC
V gene: TRBV28; clone size: NA; J gene: TRBJ1-1; D gene: NA; CDR3 protein: CAYSRMNTEAFF; CDR3 DNA: TGTGCCTATTCCCGGATGAACACTGAAGCTTTCTTT
V gene: TRBV6-1; clone size: NA; J gene: TRBJ1-6; D gene: NA; CDR3 protein: CASSLGDSPLHF; CDR3 DNA: TGTGCCAGCAGCCTGGGGGATTCACCCCTCCACTTT
V gene: TRBV14; clone size: few; J gene: TRBJ2-7; D gene: NA; CDR3 protein: CASSQGAWGQYF; CDR3 DNA: TGTGCCAGCAGCCAAGGGGCTTGGGGGCAGTACTTC
V gene: TRBV6-6; clone size: NA; J gene: TRBJ2-7; D gene: TRBD1; CDR3 protein: CASSPWDRGVYEQYF; CDR3 DNA: TGTGCCAGCAGTCCTTGGGACAGGGGTGTCTACGAGCAGTACTTC
V gene: TRBV9; clone size: NA; J gene: TRBJ1-3; D gene: NA; CDR3 protein: CASSVAGASGNTIYF; CDR3 DNA: TGTGCCAGCAGCGTAGCAGGGGCCTCTGGAAACACCATATATTTT
V gene: TRBV6-1; clone size: few; J gene: TRBJ2-3; D gene: NA; CDR3 protein: CASSESGDTQYF; CDR3 DNA: TGTGCCAGCAGTGAGTCGGGGGATACGCAGTATTTT
V gene: TRBV18; clone size: NA; J gene: TRBJ1-1; D gene: NA; CDR3 protein: CASSSKSGGQNTEAFF; CDR3 DNA: TGTGCCAGCTCATCAAAATCGGGGGGACAGAACACTGAAGCTTTCTTT
V gene: TRBV19; clone size: NA; J gene: TRBJ1-6; D gene: NA; CDR3 protein: CASGANNSPLHF; CDR3 DNA: TGTGCCAGTGGCGCCAATAATTCACCCCTCCACTTT
V gene: TRBV5-6; clone size: NA; J gene: TRBJ1-3; D gene: NA; CDR3 protein: CASSVPSGNTIYF; CDR3 DNA: TGTGCCAGCAGCGTACCGTCTGGAAACACCATATATTTT
V gene: TRBV6-5; clone size: few; J gene: TRBJ2-7; D gene: NA; CDR3 protein: CASTRLGASGEQYF; CDR3 DNA: TGTGCCAGCACCCGATTGGGGGCTTCGGGGGAGCAGTACTTC
V gene: TRBV7-9; clone size: few; J gene: TRBJ1-3; D gene: NA; CDR3 protein: CASSLAQGNTIYF; CDR3 DNA: TGTGCCAGCAGCTTAGCCCAGGGAAACACCATATATTTT
V gene: TRBV25-1; clone size: NA; J gene: TRBJ1-1; D gene: NA; CDR3 protein: CASSEWAGMNTEAFF; CDR3 DNA: TGTGCCAGCAGTGAATGGGCAGGGATGAACACTGAAGCTTTCTTT
V gene: TRBV7-3; clone size: NA; J gene: TRBJ1-5; D gene: NA; CDR3 protein: CASSLELSALYNQPQHF; CDR3 DNA: TGTGCCAGCAGCTTGGAGTTAAGCGCGCTGTACAATCAGCCCCAGCATTTT
V gene: TRBV5-1; clone size: NA; J gene: TRBJ2-3; D gene: NA; CDR3 protein: CASSLASSRVTDTQYF; CDR3 DNA: TGCGCCAGCAGCTTAGCCTCGTCTCGGGTCACAGATACGCAGTATTTT
V gene: TRBV19; clone size: NA; J gene: TRBJ1-5; D gene: TRBD1; CDR3 protein: CASTATGRLRSQHF; CDR3 DNA: TGTGCCAGTACCGCGACAGGGCGCCTCAGGTCCCAGCATTTT
V gene: TRBV6-1; clone size: NA; J gene: TRBJ1-1; D gene: NA; CDR3 protein: CASTTPGLGNTEAFF; CDR3 DNA: TGTGCCAGCACCACCCCGGGGTTAGGGAACACTGAAGCTTTCTTT
V gene: TRBV5-1; clone size: NA; J gene: TRBJ2-7; D gene: NA; CDR3 protein: CASSLPRGNQYEQYF; CDR3 DNA: TGCGCCAGCAGCTTGCCCAGAGGTAACCAATACGAGCAGTACTTC
V gene: TRBV5-5; clone size: NA; J gene: TRBJ1-1; D gene: NA; CDR3 protein: CASSKYRDMNTEAFF; CDR3 DNA: TGTGCCAGCAGCAAATACAGGGACATGAACACTGAAGCTTTCTTT
V gene: TRBV7-2; clone size: NA; J gene: TRBJ1-1; D gene: NA; CDR3 protein: CASSLRTDLNTEAFF; CDR3 DNA: TGTGCCAGCAGCCTACGGACAGACCTGAACACTGAAGCTTTCTTT
V gene: TRBV28; clone size: NA; J gene: TRBJ1-3; D gene: NA; CDR3 protein: CASSPPERGGNTIYF; CDR3 DNA: TGTGCCAGCAGTCCTCCGGAGCGGGGCGGAAACACCATATATTTT
V gene: TRBV18; clone size: NA; J gene: TRBJ2-2; D gene: NA; CDR3 protein: CASSGGRTSNTGELFF; CDR3 DNA: TGTGCCAGCTCAGGGGGGAGGACATCTAACACCGGGGAGCTGTTTTTT
V gene: TRBV19; clone size: NA; J gene: TRBJ2-3; D gene: TRBD1; CDR3 protein: CASSTDRGVGDTQYF; CDR3 DNA: TGTGCCAGTAGTACCGACAGGGGGGTTGGGGATACGCAGTATTTT
V gene: TRBV7-9; clone size: few; J gene: TRBJ1-4; D gene: TRBD1; CDR3 protein: CASSSTRDRPAEKLFF; CDR3 DNA: TGTGCCAGCAGCTCGACCCGGGACAGGCCGGCGGAAAAACTGTTTTTT
V gene: TRBV19; clone size: NA; J gene: TRBJ1-1; D gene: NA; CDR3 protein: CASSTIQILNTEAFF; CDR3 DNA: TGTGCCAGTAGCACGATACAGATTTTGAACACTGAAGCTTTCTTT
V gene: TRBV28; clone size: few; J gene: TRBJ2-7; D gene: TRBD1; CDR3 protein: CASSSDRSALF; CDR3 DNA: TGTGCCAGCAGTTCGGACAGGTCGGCCCTGTTC
V gene: TRBV7-9; clone size: once; J gene: TRBJ1-2; D gene: NA; CDR3 protein: CASSLTGLFFGYTF; CDR3 DNA: TGTGCCAGCAGCCTTACAGGGTTGTTTTTTGGCTACACCTTC
V gene: TRBV4-1; clone size: NA; J gene: TRBJ1-5; D gene: NA; CDR3 protein: CASSPVPGGDQPQHF; CDR3 DNA: TGCGCCAGCAGCCCTGTTCCTGGGGGCGATCAGCCCCAGCATTTT
V gene: TRBV10-2; clone size: NA; J gene: TRBJ2-5; D gene: NA; CDR3 protein: CASSGLGGRETQYF; CDR3 DNA: TGCGCCAGCAGTGGACTAGGAGGGCGAGAGACCCAGTACTTC
V gene: TRBV28; clone size: few; J gene: TRBJ1-1; D gene: NA; CDR3 protein: CASRGRPEAFF; CDR3 DNA: TGTGCCAGCAGGGGGAGGCCTGAAGCTTTCTTT
V gene: TRBV11-2; clone size: few; J gene: TRBJ2-3; D gene: NA; CDR3 protein: CASSATGTSGTQYF; CDR3 DNA: TGTGCCAGCAGCGCCACCGGGACGAGTGGTACGCAGTATTTT
V gene: TRBV14; clone size: NA; J gene: TRBJ1-1; D gene: NA; CDR3 protein: CASSQPGNTEAFF; CDR3 DNA: TGTGCCAGCAGCCAACCGGGGAACACTGAAGCTTTCTTT
V gene: TRBV6-6; clone size: NA; J gene: TRBJ2-2; D gene: TRBD2; CDR3 protein: CASRLSGSKSTGELFF; CDR3 DNA: TGTGCCAGCAGGCTTAGCGGGAGCAAGTCCACCGGGGAGCTGTTTTTT
V gene: TRBV9; clone size: NA; J gene: TRBJ2-1; D gene: NA; CDR3 protein: CASSVGGTSGNEQFF; CDR3 DNA: TGTGCCAGCAGCGTAGGGGGGACCTCCGGGAATGAGCAGTTCTTC
V gene: TRBV29-1; clone size: NA; J gene: TRBJ2-5; D gene: TRBD1; CDR3 protein: CSGRQGAGETQYF; CDR3 DNA: TGCAGCGGCCGACAGGGGGCTGGGGAGACCCAGTACTTC
V gene: TRBV30; clone size: NA; J gene: TRBJ1-1; D gene: NA; CDR3 protein: CASKGVADTEAFF; CDR3 DNA: TGTGCCTCTAAGGGGGTGGCGGACACTGAAGCTTTCTTT
V gene: TRBV7-3; clone size: once; J gene: TRBJ1-3; D gene: NA; CDR3 protein: CASSLNPPGTRGNTIYF; CDR3 DNA: TGTGCCAGCAGCTTAAACCCCCCGGGGACGAGGGGAAACACCATATATTTT
V gene: TRBV10-1; clone size: NA; J gene: TRBJ2-1; D gene: NA; CDR3 protein: CASSRDPRGGNEQFF; CDR3 DNA: TGCGCCAGCAGCAGGGACCCGCGTGGGGGGAATGAGCAGTTCTTC
V gene: TRBV5-6; clone size: once; J gene: TRBJ2-7; D gene: TRBD1; CDR3 protein: CASTITGGSYEQYF; CDR3 DNA: TGTGCCAGCACAATAACAGGGGGCTCCTACGAGCAGTACTTC
V gene: TRBV27; clone size: once; J gene: TRBJ2-3; D gene: NA; CDR3 protein: CASTTSPTRTDTQYF; CDR3 DNA: TGTGCCAGCACAACCTCACCAACGCGCACAGATACGCAGTATTTT
V gene: TRBV14; clone size: NA; J gene: TRBJ2-7; D gene: TRBD2; CDR3 protein: CASSRLAEEQYF; CDR3 DNA: TGTGCCAGCAGTCGACTAGCGGAGGAGCAGTACTTC
V gene: TRBV4-2; clone size: NA; J gene: TRBJ2-7; D gene: TRBD2; CDR3 protein: CASSQGELAGAHEQYF; CDR3 DNA: TGTGCCAGCAGCCAAGGGGAACTAGCGGGAGCTCACGAGCAGTACTTC
V gene: TRBV4-1; clone size: NA; J gene: TRBJ2-7; D gene: NA; CDR3 protein: CASSQVQGSDYEQYF; CDR3 DNA: TGTGCCAGCAGCCAAGTCCAAGGTAGCGACTACGAGCAGTACTTC
V gene: TRBV9; clone size: NA; J gene: TRBJ2-3; D gene: NA; CDR3 protein: CASSGNTDTQYF; CDR3 DNA: TGTGCCAGCAGCGGAAACACAGATACGCAGTATTTT